This T cell receptor beta chain was sequenced for a study of T cell responses to AZD1222 COVID-19 vaccine. The data were produced by immunoSEQ multiplex PCR, yet TCRdb's version contains in-frame clones alone and is incomplete. The table records about 110,000 clones, about 86% of them present only once. V dropped 5 bases and J dropped 4 bases, with 14 bases sitting between them. CDR1 and CDR2 from the germline V gene are LNHDA and SQIVND (reference sequence). The CDR3 is made up of 15 amino acids. Turning to this clone: Its antigen is not identified.

Broader study findings: Females outnumbered males among donors, who were mostly white British; clonal diversity was possibly underestimated.

The input for sequencing was peripheral blood, taken on day 0 of AZD1222 vaccination. The V and J genes are TRBV19 and TRBJ1-4, with D perhaps TRBD1 (5 bases). This TCR was recovered from an adult in good health. The CDR3 protein is CASSASGDLNEKLFF. The CDR3 DNA is TGTGCCAGTAGTGCTTCGGGGGACCTTAATGAAAAACTGTTTTTT.